This TCR beta chain comes out of a study of T-cell reconstitution after alpha-beta-depleted transplantation in children. Trimming removed 7 bases at V and 3 bases at J, with 13 bases between. CDR3 length: 13 amino acids. CDR1 is SGHDT, CDR2 YYEEEE, per germline. There are many counts of this clonotype. This sample's TCRbeta library carried unique molecular identifier barcodes. TCRdb independently ran MiXCR on the PCR reads; one entry per CDR3 protein. This table has under 850,000 distinct CDR3 sequences, under 15% appearing once. V gene TRBV5-6 combines with J gene TRBJ2-5; D not certain. The source is a girl aged 2-15 years with congenital amegakaryocytic thrombocytopenia, due to receive a stem cell transplant. The sequences come from PBMCs, collected before TCRalphabeta/CD19-depleted stem cell transplant. The DNA for the CDR3 is TGTGCCAGCCGAGCGAGTGCCGAAGAGACCCAGTACTTC. This encodes CASRASAEETQYF. Supplemented by reference TRBV5-6 and TRBJ2-5, the full variable domain reads DAGVTQSPTHLIKTRGQQVTLRCSPKSGHDTVSWYQQALGQGPQFIFQYYEEEERQRGNFPDRFSGHQFPNYSSELNVNALLLGDSALYLCASRASAEETQYFGPGTRLLVL.